This T cell receptor beta chain derives from a study of T cell responses to AZD1222 COVID-19 vaccine. General study findings and limits: No day 14 peak samples; only post-peak repertoires were characterized. Following two doses of AZD1222, Spike-specific TCR breadth and depth rose. At baseline, seropositivity was found in only 6 or 7 AZD1222 recipients.

Notes on this clone: Its antigen remains unidentified.

CDR3 size: 16 residues. Germline CDR1 SNHLY, CDR2 FYNNEI. V lost 3 bases to trimming and J lost 10 bases, with 23 bases between them. Assay: immunoSEQ multiplex PCR; the TCRdb copy retains only in-frame clones and omits some. The top ten hold 1.5% to 2% of the sample, which has fewer than 200,000 clones, approximately 91% seen once. The specimen was peripheral blood, collected on day 0 of AZD1222 vaccination. This clonotype was obtained from an adult in good health. V gene TRBV2 combines with J gene TRBJ2-3; TRBD2 is a possible D gene (6 bases). CDR3 nucleotides: TGTGCCAGCAGTGAGTACTTCACAGGAGGGGTCGGCGCGCAGTATTTT. It yields the protein CASSEYFTGGVGAQYF.